The rows below give T cell receptor beta chains drawn from one sample of a study of cytomegalovirus exposure and HLA in healthy donors. Sequenced by immunoSEQ multiplex PCR; TCRdb stores in-frame clones only, minus some. The profile shows around 94,000 clones, around four fifths of them singletons. Material for sequencing was PBMCs. The receptors were gathered from a woman in her thirties or forties in good health and CMV-seronegative. The CDR3 runs from the conserved cysteine through the conserved F or W.

>TRBJ2-3|15|TRBV2
CASSALAGVGDAQYF
>TRBJ2-7|15|TRBV4-1
CASSPTGDSPIEQYF
>TRBJ2-1|11|TRBV5-1
CASGHEGVQFF
>TRBJ2-1|17|TRBV4-3
CASSQDIGQAPYNEQFF
>TRBJ1-2|14|TRBV5-4
CASSSPRGNYGYTF
>TRBJ2-2|14|TRBV5-4
CASSSGRLTGELFF
>TRBJ2-5|16|TRBV5-4
CASSRRSSGARETQYF
>TRBJ1-1|15|TRBV9
CASSLDPGIGAEAFF
>TRBJ2-5|16|TRBV19
CASFRGRGSLQETQYF
>TRBJ1-2|14|TRBV14
CASSATGDLNGYTF
>TRBJ1-5|15|TRBV6-6
CASSYQGQGRQPQHF
>TRBJ1-1|16|TRBV4-3
CASSQDKGTSIREAFF
>TRBJ1-2|16|TRBV6-1
CASSEEPRLANYGYTF
>TRBJ2-7|13|TRBV7-7
CASSLSGRYEQYF
>TRBJ1-1|14|TRBV6-5
CASSYTIGDTEAFF
>TRBJ2-7|16|TRBV5-1
CASSLSTDSALYEQYF
>TRBJ2-7|15|TRBV6-1
CASRIRDGSHYEQYF
>TRBJ2-1|12|TRBV2
CASSPRGQKEFF
>TRBJ1-1|13|TRBV11-2
CASAGIVNTEAFF
>TRBJ1-1|15|TRBV10-3
CAISGSAGGNTEAFF
>TRBJ1-1|13|TRBV18
CASSPQGGAEAFF
>TRBJ1-2|15|TRBV15
CATSRDPTGGNGYTF
>TRBJ2-1|17|TRBV4-2
CASSPFDRGSSKNEQFF
>TRBJ2-3|16|TRBV5-5
CASSLGYGGATDTQYF
>TRBJ2-2|16|TRBV7-8
CASSLVGTRNTGELFF
>TRBJ2-4|14|TRBV4-1
CASSPGEGLNIQYF
>TRBJ1-4|13|TRBV5-1
CASSDGINEKLFF
>TRBJ1-2|16|TRBV7-9
CASSSEVRVGSYGYTF
>TRBJ2-7|15|TRBV10-2
CASRGSGHYTYEQYF
>TRBJ2-7|16|TRBV5-6
CASSFARLAAAYEQYF
>TRBJ1-6|15|TRBV27
CASSRMSSYNSPLHF
>TRBJ2-7|15|TRBV15
CATSREGTGTYEQYF
>TRBJ2-2|14|TRBV25-1
CASTGQPNTGELFF
>TRBJ2-7|15|TRBV4-1
CASSQPGLANYEQYF
>TRBJ2-3|11|TRBV27
CASTSTDTQYF
>TRBJ1-1|16|TRBV10-3
CAISGGRGSMNTEAFF
>TRBJ2-5|14|TRBV19
CASSMEVTQETQYF
>TRBJ2-3|15|TRBV11-3
CASSLGQTSTDTQYF
>TRBJ2-7|12|TRBV29-1
CSVGGTPYEQYF
>TRBJ2-4|16|TRBV4-1
CASSQDETSTKNIQYF
>TRBJ1-6|16|TRBV28
CASSLSLRSYNSPLHF
>TRBJ2-7|13|TRBV7-2
CASSLDSAYEQYF
>TRBJ2-1|15|TRBV6-6
CASAGTSGGAEEQFF
>TRBJ2-5|12|TRBV7-6
CASGGNQETQYF
>TRBJ2-2|15|TRBV27
CASSPSYQNTGELFF
>TRBJ1-5|14|TRBV2
CASSRTGGGQPQHF
>TRBJ2-7|10|TRBV7-3
CASNSYEQYF
>TRBJ1-1|16|TRBV4-1
CASSQVGTGGLTEAFF
>TRBJ2-1|17|TRBV25-1
CASSPPSTGSSYNEQFF
>TRBJ2-7|13|TRBV7-2
CASSRTGAYEQYF
>TRBJ1-2|15|TRBV7-2
CASSLLGISAYGYTF
>TRBJ1-1|13|TRBV30
CAWTQGMRTEAFF
>TRBJ1-3|15|TRBV5-4
CASSYDRNSGNTIYF
>TRBJ1-1|15|TRBV9
CASSRSTGVETEAFF
>TRBJ1-6|15|TRBV6-5
CASSYEGAYNSPLHF
>TRBJ1-2|12|TRBV5-1
CASSPGGGQPSF
>TRBJ1-2|15|TRBV4-2
CASSQDRTGFYGYTF